This T cell receptor beta chain was captured in a study of vaccination and CD4 T cells after COVID-19. Background on the study: Post-vaccination specimens were collected at a median of approximately 66 days following dose two (range 14 to 241). As control conditions, cultures were given either a CEFX pool serving as positive control, an HIV-1 Nef pool, or no peptide at all. The peptides that stimulated the cells were overlapping spike peptides from SARS-CoV-2, HCoV-NL63, HCoV-OC43 and HCoV-229E.

This clonotype was seen more than once but under ten times. Its antigen is as yet unknown. An Oncomine TCR Beta short-read assay was used to sequence the DNA from cultured CD4+ T cells. In TCRdb, the PCR reads were re-called with MiXCR into one record per CDR3 protein. Of some 21,000 distinct CDR3 sequences in the sample, around half were seen once. The treatment: roughly ten-day PBMC culture with coronavirus spike peptide pools or control peptides (ViraFEST assay). The CDR3 covers 16 residues. Germline-derived CDR1 and CDR2 are DFQATT and SNEGSKA (reference sequence). V trimming: 1 base; J trimming: 1 base; junction bases outside the gene matches: 3.

This sequence was found in a human donor who had recovered from COVID-19. Specimen: CD4+ T cells from blood, cultured in vitro, collected before SARS-CoV-2 vaccination. The V gene is TRBV20-1, the J gene TRBJ2-6; 8 bases are a match to TRBD2. The DNA of the CDR3 is TGCAGTGCTAGAGCTTCGGGGGGGTCTGGGGCCAACGTCCTGACTTTC. The encoded protein is CSARASGGSGANVLTF.